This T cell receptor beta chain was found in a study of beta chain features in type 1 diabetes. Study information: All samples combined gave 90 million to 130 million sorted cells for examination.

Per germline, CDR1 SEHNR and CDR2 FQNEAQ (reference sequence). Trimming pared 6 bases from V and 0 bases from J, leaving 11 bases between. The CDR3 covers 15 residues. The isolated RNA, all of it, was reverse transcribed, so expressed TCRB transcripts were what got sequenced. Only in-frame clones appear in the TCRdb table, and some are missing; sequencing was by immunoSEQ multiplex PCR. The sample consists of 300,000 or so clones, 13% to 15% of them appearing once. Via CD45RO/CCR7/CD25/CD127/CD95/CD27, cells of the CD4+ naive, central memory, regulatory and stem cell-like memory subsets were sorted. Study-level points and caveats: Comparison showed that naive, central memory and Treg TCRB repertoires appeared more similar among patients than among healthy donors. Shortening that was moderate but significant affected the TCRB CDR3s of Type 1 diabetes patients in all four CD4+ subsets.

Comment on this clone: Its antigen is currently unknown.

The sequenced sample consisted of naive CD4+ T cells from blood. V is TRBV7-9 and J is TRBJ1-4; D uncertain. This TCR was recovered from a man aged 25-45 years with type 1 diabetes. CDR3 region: CASRSVGATNEKLFF. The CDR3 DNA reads TGTGCCAGCAGGTCCGTCGGTGCAACTAATGAAAAACTGTTTTTT.